This T cell receptor beta chain derives from a study of T cell repertoires and leukemia-associated antigens. Concerning this clonotype: The antigen is not known.

Each CDR3 protein is one row after TCRdb ran MiXCR on the 5' RACE reads. The repertoire consists of 9,000 to 15,000 distinct CDR3 sequences, with 35% to 50% occurring once and the leading ten covering roughly 30%. Sequencing used CD3+ T cells sorted from blood and cultured. This TCR was recovered from a female donor in good health.

The DNA of the CDR3 is TGTGCCAGCACCCGTGCCCCCCCGGGGGAGCTGTTTTTT. Encoded protein: CASTRAPPGELFF. The genes are TRBV12-3 or TRBV12-4 and TRBJ2-2, with unresolved D. This CDR3 spans 13 amino acids. Trimming cost V 7 bases and J 8 bases, with 14 bases left between them.